A selection of T cell receptor beta chains follows, all from one sample in a study of type 1 and type 2 diabetes patients. TCRdb ran MiXCR on the multiplex PCR reads and lists one entry per CDR3 protein. The sample carries about 270,000 distinct CDR3 sequences, around 50% recorded once. Sample: peripheral blood mononuclear cells (PBMCs). Receptors were obtained from a man aged 18 to 35 with type 2 diabetes. CDR3s include the opening cysteine and the closing phenylalanine or tryptophan. A D gene is named only where the DNA matches it firmly. Clone sizes are given selectively: once, few, many, or a class where the clone is expanded.

CDR3 DNA: TGTGCCAGTACCGGGGCAGGGAATTCACCCCTCCACTTT
CDR3 protein: CASTGAGNSPLHF
clone size: once
D gene: NA
J gene: TRBJ1-6
V gene: TRBV7-8

CDR3 DNA: TGCGCCAGCAGTGAGTCTGCGGGAGACGACCGAGAGACCCAGTACTTC
CDR3 protein: CASSESAGDDRETQYF
clone size: NA
D gene: TRBD2
J gene: TRBJ2-5
V gene: TRBV5-1

CDR3 DNA: TGCGCCAGCAGCCAAGACAGGGGGCTTAACTATGGCTACACCTTC
CDR3 protein: CASSQDRGLNYGYTF
clone size: NA
D gene: TRBD1
J gene: TRBJ1-2
V gene: TRBV4-3

CDR3 DNA: TGCAGTGCCCGTAGTATCCAGAACACTGAAGCTTTCTTT
CDR3 protein: CSARSIQNTEAFF
clone size: NA
D gene: NA
J gene: TRBJ1-1
V gene: TRBV20-1

CDR3 DNA: TGCAGTGCTAGAGTGGGGGCTATTGCTGAAGCTTTCTTT
CDR3 protein: CSARVGAIAEAFF
clone size: few
D gene: NA
J gene: TRBJ1-1
V gene: TRBV20-1

CDR3 DNA: TGTGCCAGCAGCTCCCCGGGGGAGACCCAGTACTTC
CDR3 protein: CASSSPGETQYF
clone size: NA
D gene: NA
J gene: TRBJ2-5
V gene: TRBV7-2

CDR3 DNA: TGTGCCAGCAGCGTGGGTAGCGGGGGGGCAGCAAAGGAGACCCAGTACTTC
CDR3 protein: CASSVGSGGAAKETQYF
clone size: NA
D gene: TRBD2
J gene: TRBJ2-5
V gene: TRBV9

CDR3 DNA: TGTGCCAGTAAGGGGGCGGGAACAAGCTCCTACAATGAGCAGTTCTTC
CDR3 protein: CASKGAGTSSYNEQFF
clone size: few
D gene: NA
J gene: TRBJ2-1
V gene: TRBV19

CDR3 DNA: TGTGCCAGCAGCTTCAGCGGGGGGTGGGATACGCAGTATTTT
CDR3 protein: CASSFSGGWDTQYF
clone size: few
D gene: TRBD2
J gene: TRBJ2-3
V gene: TRBV7-8

CDR3 DNA: TGTGCCAGCGGACTAGCGGGAAACAATGAGCAGTTCTTC
CDR3 protein: CASGLAGNNEQFF
clone size: NA
D gene: TRBD2
J gene: TRBJ2-1
V gene: TRBV28

CDR3 DNA: TGTGCCAGCAGTCCCCGGTGGCAGGGTGATTCACCCCTCCACTTT
CDR3 protein: CASSPRWQGDSPLHF
clone size: NA
D gene: NA
J gene: TRBJ1-6
V gene: TRBV27

CDR3 DNA: TGTGCCAGCAGCCCTGTACTTGGCGGAGAGACCCAGTACTTC
CDR3 protein: CASSPVLGGETQYF
clone size: NA
D gene: NA
J gene: TRBJ2-5
V gene: TRBV2

CDR3 DNA: TGCAGTGCTAGAAAACCCACTCTAGTCACCAAAGAGACCCAGTACTTC
CDR3 protein: CSARKPTLVTKETQYF
clone size: NA
D gene: NA
J gene: TRBJ2-5
V gene: TRBV20-1

CDR3 DNA: TGTGCCAGCAGTTACCAGCGAGGAGAGACCCAGTACTTC
CDR3 protein: CASSYQRGETQYF
clone size: few
D gene: NA
J gene: TRBJ2-5
V gene: TRBV6-6

CDR3 DNA: TGTGCCAGCAGTGAAGCGCTTGGCGCTCGGAACACTGAAGCTTTCTTT
CDR3 protein: CASSEALGARNTEAFF
clone size: once
D gene: NA
J gene: TRBJ1-1
V gene: TRBV2

CDR3 DNA: TGTGCCAACCAGCGCACGGTTTACACAGATACGCAGTATTTT
CDR3 protein: CANQRTVYTDTQYF
clone size: NA
D gene: NA
J gene: TRBJ2-3
V gene: TRBV2

CDR3 DNA: TGTGCCAGCAGTTCGGACAGGAGCACAGATACGCAGTATTTT
CDR3 protein: CASSSDRSTDTQYF
clone size: NA
D gene: TRBD1
J gene: TRBJ2-3
V gene: TRBV12-3/TRBV12-4

CDR3 DNA: TGTGCCACCAGCAACCCTGGGGGCGGGTCCTCCTACGAGCAGTACTTC
CDR3 protein: CATSNPGGGSSYEQYF
clone size: NA
D gene: NA
J gene: TRBJ2-7
V gene: TRBV15

CDR3 DNA: TGTGCCAGCAGGATCAGGGGTAGGCACGAGCAGTACTTC
CDR3 protein: CASRIRGRHEQYF
clone size: NA
D gene: NA
J gene: TRBJ2-7
V gene: TRBV12-3/TRBV12-4

CDR3 DNA: TGTGCCAGCACCATGGGGGCCTCCACAGATACGCAGTATTTT
CDR3 protein: CASTMGASTDTQYF
clone size: NA
D gene: NA
J gene: TRBJ2-3
V gene: TRBV12-3/TRBV12-4

CDR3 DNA: TGTGCCTGGAGTGCTTTAGCGGGGGACCCCTACGAGCAGTACTTC
CDR3 protein: CAWSALAGDPYEQYF
clone size: NA
D gene: TRBD2
J gene: TRBJ2-7
V gene: TRBV30

CDR3 DNA: TGTGCCAGCAGTGAAGCGTTAGGTAGGAACAATGAGCAGTTCTTC
CDR3 protein: CASSEALGRNNEQFF
clone size: NA
D gene: NA
J gene: TRBJ2-1
V gene: TRBV2

CDR3 DNA: TGCGCCAGCAGCTCGGGACTACCCAACACCGGGGAGCTGTTTTTT
CDR3 protein: CASSSGLPNTGELFF
clone size: NA
D gene: TRBD2
J gene: TRBJ2-2
V gene: TRBV5-1

CDR3 DNA: TGTGCCAGCAGATCGCTCATCTTGGGCGCTGAAGCTTTCTTT
CDR3 protein: CASRSLILGAEAFF
clone size: few
D gene: NA
J gene: TRBJ1-1
V gene: TRBV6-5

CDR3 DNA: TGTGCCAGCAGCCCAGGGACCTCCCCGGGCCGCACAGATACGCAGTATTTT
CDR3 protein: CASSPGTSPGRTDTQYF
clone size: NA
D gene: NA
J gene: TRBJ2-3
V gene: TRBV5-6

CDR3 DNA: TGTGCCACCAGTGACTCATCTCGCAAGCAGTACTTC
CDR3 protein: CATSDSSRKQYF
clone size: NA
D gene: NA
J gene: TRBJ2-7
V gene: TRBV24-1

CDR3 DNA: TGTGCCAGTAGCCCCCGGGACAGGGCATCACCCCTCCACTTT
CDR3 protein: CASSPRDRASPLHF
clone size: many
D gene: TRBD1
J gene: TRBJ1-6
V gene: TRBV19

CDR3 DNA: TGTGCCAGCAGCCCCAGATGGGAAGAGACCCAGTACTTC
CDR3 protein: CASSPRWEETQYF
clone size: few
D gene: NA
J gene: TRBJ2-5
V gene: TRBV6-5

CDR3 DNA: TGTGCCAGCGGGGGGGCGGATACGCAGTATTTT
CDR3 protein: CASGGADTQYF
clone size: NA
D gene: NA
J gene: TRBJ2-3
V gene: TRBV12-3/TRBV12-4

CDR3 DNA: TGCGCCAGCAGTGAGGGAGCGGGACTGCGGGCGCAGTATTTT
CDR3 protein: CASSEGAGLRAQYF
clone size: once
D gene: TRBD2
J gene: TRBJ2-3
V gene: TRBV10-1

CDR3 DNA: TGCAGTGCTCCCCCCTTACAAGGCTCTGGGGCCAACGTCCTGACTTTC
CDR3 protein: CSAPPLQGSGANVLTF
clone size: NA
D gene: NA
J gene: TRBJ2-6
V gene: TRBV20-1

CDR3 DNA: TGTGCCAGCAGCTGGCGCTCCTACACCGGGGAGCTGTTTTTT
CDR3 protein: CASSWRSYTGELFF
clone size: NA
D gene: NA
J gene: TRBJ2-2
V gene: TRBV14

CDR3 DNA: TGTGCCAGCGGCCAGATCGCCCGGGGCTTGCACACTGAAGCTTTCTTT
CDR3 protein: CASGQIARGLHTEAFF
clone size: NA
D gene: NA
J gene: TRBJ1-1
V gene: TRBV7-9

CDR3 DNA: TGTGCCAGTATTACGTCAGGCTACACCGAGGAGCTGTTTTTT
CDR3 protein: CASITSGYTEELFF
clone size: few
D gene: NA
J gene: TRBJ2-2
V gene: TRBV19

CDR3 DNA: TGTGCCAGCAGTCTCCCGACGGTTACCTACGAGCAGTACTTC
CDR3 protein: CASSLPTVTYEQYF
clone size: NA
D gene: NA
J gene: TRBJ2-7
V gene: TRBV7-2

CDR3 DNA: TGTGCCAGCAGCTTAGGCGAGGGGAACTATGGCTACACCTTC
CDR3 protein: CASSLGEGNYGYTF
clone size: NA
D gene: NA
J gene: TRBJ1-2
V gene: TRBV7-3

CDR3 DNA: TGTGCCTGGAAAGACATCTTCAGCGAGCAGTACTTC
CDR3 protein: CAWKDIFSEQYF
clone size: NA
D gene: NA
J gene: TRBJ2-7
V gene: TRBV30

CDR3 DNA: TGCGCCAGCAGCTTCGACGATAACTATGGCTACACCTTC
CDR3 protein: CASSFDDNYGYTF
clone size: few
D gene: NA
J gene: TRBJ1-2
V gene: TRBV5-1

CDR3 DNA: TGTGCCAGTAGTATAGATCGATCCAGCCCGTACACTGAAGCTTTCTTT
CDR3 protein: CASSIDRSSPYTEAFF
clone size: NA
D gene: NA
J gene: TRBJ1-1
V gene: TRBV19

CDR3 DNA: TGTGCCACCGGGACAGGGGTCTCTGGGGAGCTGTTTTTT
CDR3 protein: CATGTGVSGELFF
clone size: NA
D gene: TRBD1
J gene: TRBJ2-2
V gene: TRBV24-1

CDR3 DNA: TGTGCCAGTAGTATAAGTCCCCGGATACACAATGAGCAGTTCTTC
CDR3 protein: CASSISPRIHNEQFF
clone size: few
D gene: NA
J gene: TRBJ2-1
V gene: TRBV19

CDR3 DNA: TGTGCCAGCAGCTTAGTAGGACAGGGGGCGCGTGGAGAGACCCAGTACTTC
CDR3 protein: CASSLVGQGARGETQYF
clone size: NA
D gene: TRBD1
J gene: TRBJ2-5
V gene: TRBV7-8

CDR3 DNA: TGTGCCAGCAGCCCCGGGACAGGGCTATCCAACGAGCAGTACTTC
CDR3 protein: CASSPGTGLSNEQYF
clone size: few
D gene: TRBD1
J gene: TRBJ2-7
V gene: TRBV2

CDR3 DNA: TGCAGTGCTACCGACAGCGTCGTTGGAAACACCATATATTTT
CDR3 protein: CSATDSVVGNTIYF
clone size: few
D gene: NA
J gene: TRBJ1-3
V gene: TRBV20-1

CDR3 DNA: TGTGCCAGCCGGTCTAGCGGGGGATACACCGGGGAGCTGTTTTTT
CDR3 protein: CASRSSGGYTGELFF
clone size: once
D gene: TRBD2
J gene: TRBJ2-2
V gene: TRBV2

CDR3 DNA: TGTGCCAGCAGCACCCGTTTAGCGGGAGCAGAGACCCAGTACTTC
CDR3 protein: CASSTRLAGAETQYF
clone size: NA
D gene: TRBD2
J gene: TRBJ2-5
V gene: TRBV3-1

CDR3 DNA: TGCAGCGTGGCGATGGGCTTAGGCTACGAGCAGTACTTC
CDR3 protein: CSVAMGLGYEQYF
clone size: few
D gene: NA
J gene: TRBJ2-7
V gene: TRBV29-1

CDR3 DNA: TGTGCCACCGAGGAGCTGTTTTTT
CDR3 protein: CATEELFF
clone size: NA
D gene: NA
J gene: TRBJ2-2
V gene: TRBV28

CDR3 DNA: TGCGCCAGCAGTGAGTCAGGGGTGGGGTACGAGCAGTACTTC
CDR3 protein: CASSESGVGYEQYF
clone size: NA
D gene: NA
J gene: TRBJ2-7
V gene: TRBV10-1

CDR3 DNA: TGTGCCATCAAGGCCGGCGGGAGCTCATATACGCAGTATTTT
CDR3 protein: CAIKAGGSSYTQYF
clone size: NA
D gene: TRBD2
J gene: TRBJ2-3
V gene: TRBV10-3